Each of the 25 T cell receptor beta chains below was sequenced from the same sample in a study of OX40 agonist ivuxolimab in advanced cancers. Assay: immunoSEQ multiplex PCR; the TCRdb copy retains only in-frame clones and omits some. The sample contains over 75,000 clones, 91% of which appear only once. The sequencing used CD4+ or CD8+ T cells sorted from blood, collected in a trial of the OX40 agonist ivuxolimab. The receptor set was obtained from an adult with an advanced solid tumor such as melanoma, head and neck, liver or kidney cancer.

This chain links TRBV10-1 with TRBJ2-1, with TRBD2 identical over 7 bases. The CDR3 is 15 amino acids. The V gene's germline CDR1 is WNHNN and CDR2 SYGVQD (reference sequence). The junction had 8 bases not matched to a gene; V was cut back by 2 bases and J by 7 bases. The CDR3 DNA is TGCGCCAGCAGTGAGGAGGGAGGGCCGTTTAATGAGCAGTTCTTC. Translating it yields CASSEEGGPFNEQFF.

In nucleotides, the CDR3 is TGTGCCAGCAGCAAAGTCAGGAGTACAGAGACCCAGTACTTC. Protein: CASSKVRSTETQYF. The chain uses TRBV21-1 and TRBJ2-5. TRBV21-1 is assigned pseudogene status. This CDR3 has 14 amino acids.

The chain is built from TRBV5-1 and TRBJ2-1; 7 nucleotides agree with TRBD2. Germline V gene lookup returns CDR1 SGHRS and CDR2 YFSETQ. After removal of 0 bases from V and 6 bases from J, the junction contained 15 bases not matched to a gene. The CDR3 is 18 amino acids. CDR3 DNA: TGCGCCAGCAGCTTGGCCTGGGCTAGCGGACGCCTAGGCAATGAGCAGTTCTTC. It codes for CASSLAWASGRLGNEQFF.

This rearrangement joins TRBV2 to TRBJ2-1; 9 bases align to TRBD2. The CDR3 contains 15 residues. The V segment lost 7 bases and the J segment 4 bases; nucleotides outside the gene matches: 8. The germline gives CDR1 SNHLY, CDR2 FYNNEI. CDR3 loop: CASTQGLAGYNEQFF. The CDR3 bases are TGTGCCAGCACCCAAGGGCTAGCGGGATACAATGAGCAGTTCTTC.

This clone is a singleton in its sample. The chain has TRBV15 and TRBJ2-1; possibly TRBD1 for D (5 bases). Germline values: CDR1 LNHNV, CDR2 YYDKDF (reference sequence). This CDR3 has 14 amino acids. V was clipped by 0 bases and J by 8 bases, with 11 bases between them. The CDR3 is CATSREQDLDEQFF. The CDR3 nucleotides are TGTGCCACCAGCAGAGAACAGGATCTCGATGAGCAGTTCTTC.

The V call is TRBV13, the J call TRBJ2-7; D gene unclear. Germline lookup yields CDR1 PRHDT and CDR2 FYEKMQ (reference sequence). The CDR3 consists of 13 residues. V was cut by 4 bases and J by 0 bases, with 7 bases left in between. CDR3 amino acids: CASSSRSSYEQYF. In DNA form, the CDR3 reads TGTGCCAGCAGCTCTAGGAGCTCCTACGAGCAGTACTTC.

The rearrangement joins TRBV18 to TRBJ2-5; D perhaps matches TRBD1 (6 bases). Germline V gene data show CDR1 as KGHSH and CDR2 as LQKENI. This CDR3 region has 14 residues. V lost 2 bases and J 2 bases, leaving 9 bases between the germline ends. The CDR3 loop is CASSPGQGQETQYF. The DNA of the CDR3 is TGTGCCAGCTCACCAGGGCAGGGGCAAGAGACCCAGTACTTC.

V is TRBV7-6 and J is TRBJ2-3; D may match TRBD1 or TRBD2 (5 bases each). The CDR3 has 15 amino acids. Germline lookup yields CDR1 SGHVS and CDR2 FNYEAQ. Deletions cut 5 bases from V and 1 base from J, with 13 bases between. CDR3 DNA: TGTGCCAGCAGCGCCCGGGACCTAGGCACAGATACGCAGTATTTT. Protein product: CASSARDLGTDTQYF.

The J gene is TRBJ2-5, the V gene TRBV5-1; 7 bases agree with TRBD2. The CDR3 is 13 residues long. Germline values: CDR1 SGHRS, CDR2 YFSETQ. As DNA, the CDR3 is TGCGCTTCTAGCGGCCCGCCCGAGCGGACCCAGTACTTC. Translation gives CASSGPPERTQYF.

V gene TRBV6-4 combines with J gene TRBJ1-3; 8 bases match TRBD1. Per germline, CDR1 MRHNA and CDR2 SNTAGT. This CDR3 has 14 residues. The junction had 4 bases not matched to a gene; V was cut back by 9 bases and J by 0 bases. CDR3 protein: CASGTGSSGNTIYF. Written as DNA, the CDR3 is TGTGCCAGTGGGACAGGTTCCTCTGGAAACACCATATATTTT.

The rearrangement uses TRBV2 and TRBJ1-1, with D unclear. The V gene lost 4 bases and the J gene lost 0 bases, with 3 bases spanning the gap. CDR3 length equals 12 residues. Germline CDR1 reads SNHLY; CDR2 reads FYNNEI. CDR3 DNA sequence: TGTGCCAGCAGTGTAATGAACACTGAAGCTTTCTTT. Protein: CASSVMNTEAFF.

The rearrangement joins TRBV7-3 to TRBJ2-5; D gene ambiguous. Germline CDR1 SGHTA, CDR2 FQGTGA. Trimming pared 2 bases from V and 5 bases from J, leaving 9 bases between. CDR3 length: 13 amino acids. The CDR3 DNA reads TGTGCCAGCAGCTTATGGGTGGGGGAGACCCAGTACTTC. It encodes CASSLWVGETQYF.

The CDR3 DNA follows: TGCGCCAGCCGAAATCTCCCGGGACTAGCAGAATACAATGAGCAGTTCTTC. Translated: CASRNLPGLAEYNEQFF. This chain links TRBV5-1 with TRBJ2-1; TRBD2 aligns across 9 bases. J was trimmed by 4 bases and V by 7 bases; bases with no gene match: 15. The CDR3 covers 17 residues. Per the germline V gene, CDR1 is SGHRS and CDR2 is YFSETQ.

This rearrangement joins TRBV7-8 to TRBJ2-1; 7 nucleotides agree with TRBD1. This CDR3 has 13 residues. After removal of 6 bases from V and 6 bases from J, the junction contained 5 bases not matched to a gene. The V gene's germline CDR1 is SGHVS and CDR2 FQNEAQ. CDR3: CASRPTGVNEQFF. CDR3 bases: TGTGCCAGCAGGCCTACAGGGGTCAATGAGCAGTTCTTC.

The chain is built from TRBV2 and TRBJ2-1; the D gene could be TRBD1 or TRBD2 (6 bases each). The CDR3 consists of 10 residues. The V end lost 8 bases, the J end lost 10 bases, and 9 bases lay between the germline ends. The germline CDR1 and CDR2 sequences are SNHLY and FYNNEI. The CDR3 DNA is TGTGCCAGCCGGGGGCGCGAGCAGTTCTTC. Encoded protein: CASRGREQFF.

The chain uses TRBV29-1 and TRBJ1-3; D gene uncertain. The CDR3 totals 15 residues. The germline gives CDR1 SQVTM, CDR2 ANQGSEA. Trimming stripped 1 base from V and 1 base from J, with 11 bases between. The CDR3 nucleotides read TGCAGCGTTGAAGGAGGGCAAGCGTCTGGAAACACCATATATTTT. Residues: CSVEGGQASGNTIYF.

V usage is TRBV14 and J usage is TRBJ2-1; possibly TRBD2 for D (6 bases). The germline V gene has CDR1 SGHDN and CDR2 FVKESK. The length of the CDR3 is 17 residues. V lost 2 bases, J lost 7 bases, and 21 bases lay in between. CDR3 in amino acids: CASSQLRERAPGNEQFF. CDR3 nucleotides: TGTGCCAGCAGCCAATTAAGAGAGCGGGCCCCCGGGAATGAGCAGTTCTTC.

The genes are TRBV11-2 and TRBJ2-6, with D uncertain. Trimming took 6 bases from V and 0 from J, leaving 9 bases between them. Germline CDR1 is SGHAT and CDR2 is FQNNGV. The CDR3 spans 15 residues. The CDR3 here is CASSLLLSGANVLTF. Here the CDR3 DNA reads TGTGCCAGCAGTTTACTCCTCTCTGGGGCCAACGTCCTGACTTTC.

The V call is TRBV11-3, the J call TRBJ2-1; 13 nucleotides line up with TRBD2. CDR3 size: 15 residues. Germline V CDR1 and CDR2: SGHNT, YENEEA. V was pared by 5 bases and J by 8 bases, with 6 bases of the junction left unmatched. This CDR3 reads CASSQRLAGGDEQFF. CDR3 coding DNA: TGTGCCAGCAGCCAACGACTAGCGGGAGGTGATGAGCAGTTCTTC.

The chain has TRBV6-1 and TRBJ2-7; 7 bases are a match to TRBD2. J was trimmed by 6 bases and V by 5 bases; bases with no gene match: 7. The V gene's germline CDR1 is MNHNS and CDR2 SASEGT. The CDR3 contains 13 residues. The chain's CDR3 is CASSKTLATEQYF. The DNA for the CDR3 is TGTGCCAGCAGTAAAACACTAGCGACCGAGCAGTACTTC.

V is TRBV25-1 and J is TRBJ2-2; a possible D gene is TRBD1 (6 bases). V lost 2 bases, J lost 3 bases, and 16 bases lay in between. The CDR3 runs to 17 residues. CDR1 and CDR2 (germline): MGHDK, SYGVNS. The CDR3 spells CASSELDSVVHTGELFF. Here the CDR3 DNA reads TGTGCCAGCAGTGAACTGGACAGTGTGGTACACACCGGGGAGCTGTTTTTT.

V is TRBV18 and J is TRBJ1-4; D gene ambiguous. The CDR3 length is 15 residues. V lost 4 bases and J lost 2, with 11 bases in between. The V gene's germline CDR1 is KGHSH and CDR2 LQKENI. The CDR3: CASSRQGRTNEKLFF. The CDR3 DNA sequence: TGTGCCAGCTCACGGCAAGGGAGGACTAATGAAAAACTGTTTTTT.

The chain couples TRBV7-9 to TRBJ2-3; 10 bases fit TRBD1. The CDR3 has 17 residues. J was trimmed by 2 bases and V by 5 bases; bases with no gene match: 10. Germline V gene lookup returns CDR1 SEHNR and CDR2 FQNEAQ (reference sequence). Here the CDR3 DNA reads TGTGCCAGCAGCCCGGCGGGACAGGGGTCGGCCACAGATACGCAGTATTTT. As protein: CASSPAGQGSATDTQYF.

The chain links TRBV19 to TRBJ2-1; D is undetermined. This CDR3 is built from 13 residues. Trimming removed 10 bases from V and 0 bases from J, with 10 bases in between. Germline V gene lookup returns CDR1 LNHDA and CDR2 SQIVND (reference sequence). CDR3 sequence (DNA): TGTGCCATCAGTTCGAGCTCCTACAATGAGCAGTTCTTC. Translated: CAISSSSYNEQFF.

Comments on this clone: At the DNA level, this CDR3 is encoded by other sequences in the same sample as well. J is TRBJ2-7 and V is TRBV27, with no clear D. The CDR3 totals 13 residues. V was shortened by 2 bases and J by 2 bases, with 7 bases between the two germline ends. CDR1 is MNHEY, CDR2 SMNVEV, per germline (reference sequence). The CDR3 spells CASSLVGAYEQYF. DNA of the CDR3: TGTGCCAGCAGTTTAGTTGGGGCCTACGAGCAGTACTTC.